These 14 T cell receptor beta chains came from one sample sequenced in a study of CD8 T cells in ankylosing spondylitis. Study outcomes and limitations: A TCR beta motif of fewer than ten highly homologous variants seemed to mark ankylosing spondylitis blood.

No antigen has been assigned to these receptors. TCRdb re-analysed the 5' RACE reads in MiXCR, keeping a single row per CDR3 protein. The sample includes about 210,000 distinct CDR3 sequences, roughly 6.6% of them seen just once. The sequencing sample was made of blood, either unsorted or a sorted T cell fraction (not recorded which). These receptors were taken from a male donor with ankylosing spondylitis.

The table lists this clonotype with a few counts. The chain carries TRBV9 and TRBJ2-7, with D uncertain. The germline V and J ends were trimmed by 2 bases and 4 bases, with 13 bases remaining between them. CDR1 and CDR2 (germline): SGDLS, YYNGEE. The CDR3 extends over 14 amino acids. The CDR3 here is CASSVWAGPYEQYF. In DNA, the CDR3 is TGTGCCAGCAGCGTGTGGGCAGGACCTTACGAGCAGTACTTC.

This clonotype was counted at least ten times. The V and J genes are TRBV6-5 and TRBJ1-3; D is ambiguous. The V gene's germline CDR1 is MNHEY and CDR2 SVGAGI. V lost 6 bases to trimming and J lost 5 bases, with 5 bases between them. CDR3 length: 11 amino acids. CDR3 protein: CASSYRNTIYF. CDR3 nucleotides: TGTGCCAGCAGCTACAGAAACACCATATATTTT.

At least ten counts were recorded for this clonotype. V and J are TRBV7-9 and TRBJ2-2, with unresolved D. In germline, CDR1 is SEHNR, CDR2 FQNEAQ (reference sequence). The V end lost 5 bases, the J end lost 3 bases, and 7 bases lay between the germline ends. The CDR3 runs 13 residues. CDR3 DNA: TGTGCCAGCAGCCCCCTCGACACCGGGGAGCTGTTTTTT. This encodes CASSPLDTGELFF.

The table lists this clonotype with a few counts. The rearrangement uses TRBV7-9 and TRBJ1-1; 7 bases are a match to TRBD1. The J segment lost 0 bases and the V segment lost 5 bases, leaving 6 bases of the junction unmatched. This CDR3 is 15 amino acids long. Germline CDR1 and CDR2: SEHNR and FQNEAQ (reference sequence). Written as DNA, the CDR3 is TGTGCCAGCAGCCCCACCGGGACAGTGAACACTGAAGCTTTCTTT. It translates to CASSPTGTVNTEAFF. Together with reference TRBV7-9 and TRBJ1-1, the CDR3 gives the full variable domain: DTGVSQNPRHKITKRGQNVTFRCDPISEHNRLYWYRQTLGQGPEFLTYFQNEAQLEKSRLLSDRFSAERPKGSFSTLEIQRTEQGDSAMYLCASSPTGTVNTEAFFGQGTRLTVV.

This clonotype occurred many times. The chain recombines TRBV27 with TRBJ1-5; D call uncertain. In germline, CDR1 is MNHEY, CDR2 SMNVEV (reference sequence). Deletions cut 5 bases from V and 0 bases from J, with 8 bases between. This CDR3 is 14 amino acids long. This chain's CDR3 is CASSLEGSNQPQHF. DNA of the CDR3: TGTGCCAGCAGTCTGGAGGGTAGCAATCAGCCCCAGCATTTT.

This clonotype has ten or more counts. This chain uses TRBV7-9 with TRBJ1-5, with 8 bases identical to TRBD1. After removal of 4 bases from V and 4 bases from J, the junction contained 6 bases not matched to a gene. This CDR3 spans 15 amino acids. Germline CDR1 and CDR2: SEHNR and FQNEAQ (reference sequence). The CDR3 nucleotides read TGTGCCAGCAGCTCCGGGACAGGAGGGAATCAGCCCCAGCATTTT. Its translation: CASSSGTGGNQPQHF.

Only a few counts were recorded for this clonotype. The J gene is TRBJ2-2, the V gene TRBV6-1, with 8 bases aligning to TRBD1. There are 14 residues in the CDR3. Germline V gene lookup returns CDR1 MNHNS and CDR2 SASEGT. The trim removed 7 bases at V and 3 bases at J, leaving 4 bases unmatched. The CDR3 nucleotides are TGTGCCAGCACCGAGACAGGGGACACCGGGGAGCTGTTTTTT. Translation: CASTETGDTGELFF.

This chain connects TRBV5-4 to TRBJ1-1; D is undetermined. CDR1 is SGHNT, CDR2 YYREEE, per germline (reference sequence). Trimming removed 3 bases at V and 7 bases at J, with 10 bases between. CDR3 length: 12 residues. The CDR3 loop reads CASSSSGFEAFF. Written as DNA, the CDR3 is TGTGCCAGCAGCTCATCCGGGTTTGAAGCTTTCTTT.

This clonotype was counted ten times or more. This rearrangement joins TRBV28 to TRBJ2-1; D not resolved. This CDR3 comprises 11 residues. Per the germline V gene, CDR1 is MDHEN and CDR2 is SYDVKM. The V and J ends lost 8 bases and 6 bases respectively, with 8 bases between them. CDR3 region: CASSFINEQFF. The DNA of the CDR3 is TGTGCCAGCTCCTTCATCAATGAGCAGTTCTTC.

This clonotype occurred many times. The V gene is TRBV2, the J gene TRBJ2-7, with TRBD1 identical over 7 bases. This CDR3 is 14 amino acids long. From germline, CDR1 is SNHLY and CDR2 FYNNEI. The V gene end was trimmed by 6 bases and the J gene end by 0 bases; junction bases not matched to a gene: 5. CDR3: CASSGQESSYEQYF. The CDR3 DNA reads TGTGCCAGCAGCGGACAGGAGAGCTCCTACGAGCAGTACTTC.

This clonotype was counted at least ten times. The CDR3 protein is CASGLGGTEQFF. CDR3 DNA sequence: TGTGCTAGTGGTTTGGGGGGGACGGAGCAGTTCTTC. The V and J genes are TRBV12-5 and TRBJ2-1, with D possibly being TRBD1 or TRBD2 (5 bases each). The CDR3 contains 12 residues. Germline CDR1 and CDR2: LGHNT and FRNRAP. V was pared by 1 base and J by 10 bases, with 8 bases between.

This clonotype occurred many times. The chain links TRBV5-1 to TRBJ2-7; 7 bases fit TRBD1. This CDR3 contains 16 residues. V gave up 2 bases and J gave up 0 bases; unmatched junction bases: 8. Germline V CDR1 and CDR2: SGHRS, YFSETQ. The CDR3 loop is CASSFPGTESSYEQYF. The CDR3, as DNA: TGCGCCAGCAGCTTTCCCGGGACAGAGAGCTCCTACGAGCAGTACTTC. Full variable domain (missing parts from reference TRBV5-1 and TRBJ2-7): KAGVTQTPRYLIKTRGQQVTLSCSPISGHRSVSWYQQTPGQGLQFLFEYFSETQRNKGNFPGRFSGRQFSNSRSEMNVSTLELGDSALYLCASSFPGTESSYEQYFGPGTRLTVT.

This clonotype has ten or more counts. The V gene is TRBV7-2, the J gene TRBJ2-3, with D perhaps TRBD1 (5 bases). The CDR3 totals 14 residues. Per the germline V gene, CDR1 is SGHTA and CDR2 is FQGNSA. V gave up 5 bases and J gave up 8 bases, with 17 bases separating them. The CDR3 DNA reads as TGTGCCAGCAGCCCCGGAAGGGGCGCGAGTACGCAGTATTTT. It encodes CASSPGRGASTQYF.

The sample holds many counts of this clonotype. V gene TRBV20-1 combines with J gene TRBJ1-5; 9 bases are a match to TRBD1. After removal of 6 bases from V and 6 bases from J, the junction contained 12 bases not matched to a gene. The CDR3 has 15 amino acids. Germline CDR1 is DFQATT and CDR2 is SNEGSKA (reference sequence). The CDR3 spells CSAARTGTGSQPQHF. The CDR3 region has the DNA TGCAGTGCCGCTCGAACCGGGACAGGGAGTCAGCCCCAGCATTTT.